This paragraph reports one T cell receptor (beta chain). Only in-frame clones appear in the TCRdb table, and some are missing; sequencing was by immunoSEQ multiplex PCR. The data show more than 90,000 clones, about 92% seen once. This sample is part of a study of T cell changes during pregnancy in multiple sclerosis. CDR1 and CDR2 (germline): SGHNT, YYREEE (reference sequence). The CDR3 consists of 12 residues. The ends were cut back, 3 bases at V and 8 bases at J, with 9 bases in the middle. The sample was peripheral blood, taken in the first trimester of pregnancy. The chain joins TRBV5-4 to TRBJ2-1; D gene uncertain. The source is a female donor with multiple sclerosis, enrolled in a pregnancy study. CDR3 DNA sequence: TGTGCCAGCAGCTCGGAGAACGATGAGCAGTTCTTC. Protein sequence: CASSSENDEQFF.